This T cell receptor (beta chain) appears in the sequencing data of a study of beta chain features in type 1 diabetes. General study results and limits: All four CD4+ subsets from Type 1 diabetes patients carried moderately but significantly shorter TCRB CDR3s.

On this clone itself: What it binds is unknown.

The CDR3 is 15 amino acids. Germline-derived CDR1 and CDR2 are SQVTM and ANQGSEA. Trimming removed 4 bases from V and 7 bases from J; junction bases left unmatched: 6. Investigators reverse transcribed all isolated RNA, so they sequenced expressed TCRB transcripts. Profiled with immunoSEQ multiplex PCR; TCRdb holds only in-frame clones, not every one. This repertoire shows around 250,000 clones, roughly 22% found once; its top ten account for approximately 0.029%. This clonotype was sampled from a woman aged 40 to 50 with type 1 diabetes. V and J are TRBV29-1 and TRBJ2-1; 14 nucleotides align to TRBD2. What was sequenced was naive CD4+ T cells from blood. The CDR3 DNA sequence: TGCAGCGTTGGGTCGGGACTAGCGGGAGTAAATGAGCAGTTCTTC. Translating it yields CSVGSGLAGVNEQFF.